The rows below give T cell receptor beta chains drawn from one sample of a study of PD-L1 blockade in urothelial cancer. Repertoires were generated with immunoSEQ multiplex PCR, while TCRdb's copy carries only in-frame clones and drops some. This repertoire shows 35,000 to 45,000 clones, approximately 93% found once; its top ten account for roughly 12%. Material: PBMCs, obtained around atezolizumab (anti-PD-L1) treatment. These receptors came from an older woman with urothelial cancer. Each CDR3 is given with its conserved first and last residue. The D gene is left open where the match is weak. Rows give clone size only sometimes, using once, few, many, or a class for an expanded clone.

D | J | size | V | DNA | CDR3
NA | TRBJ2-1 | NA | TRBV6-1 | TGTGCCAGCAGTGAATGGTGGGGGGAAGGGACCAATGAGCAGTTCTTC | CASSEWWGEGTNEQFF
TRBD2 | TRBJ2-1 | NA | TRBV14 | TGTGCCAGCAGCCAAGTCTCAACCACGCTAGCGGGCTCCAATGAGCAGTTCTTC | CASSQVSTTLAGSNEQFF
TRBD2 | TRBJ2-1 | NA | TRBV5-1 | TGCGCCAGCAGCAAAGGGACTAGCGGGAAGAATGAGCAGTTCTTC | CASSKGTSGKNEQFF
NA | TRBJ1-2 | NA | TRBV13 | TGTGCCAGCAGCTTGTCGCAGGCAAGTGCCGTTTATGGCTACACCTTC | CASSLSQASAVYGYTF
TRBD1 | TRBJ1-5 | NA | TRBV28 | TGTGCCAGCAGTCCCTTGGACAGGGACAATCAGCCCCAGCATTTT | CASSPLDRDNQPQHF
TRBD2 | TRBJ2-1 | once | TRBV5-4 | TGTGCCAGCAGCCCTGCTAGCGGGAGGGTTACTGAGCAGTTCTTC | CASSPASGRVTEQFF
TRBD1 | TRBJ1-5 | once | TRBV7-8 | TGTGCCAGCAGCTACACGCTGACAGGGGAGGTTCATCAGCCCCAGCATTTT | CASSYTLTGEVHQPQHF
TRBD1 | TRBJ2-7 | NA | TRBV28 | TGTGCCAGCAGCTCTCCAGGACAGGGGAGATACGAGCAGTACTTC | CASSSPGQGRYEQYF
NA | TRBJ2-5 | NA | TRBV19 | TGTGCCAGTAAGGCTAGCGTTACTCGGGTAGAGACCCAGTACTTC | CASKASVTRVETQYF
NA | TRBJ2-4 | NA | TRBV28 | TGTGCCAGCAGTTTCGAGGGAGTATCCAAAAACATTCAGTACTTC | CASSFEGVSKNIQYF
NA | TRBJ1-2 | few | TRBV19 | TGTGCCTCCAACCCGACACTTAACTATGGCTACACCTTC | CASNPTLNYGYTF
NA | TRBJ1-1 | NA | TRBV5-1 | TGCGCCAGCAGCTTTAGACAGAACACTGAAGCTTTCTTT | CASSFRQNTEAFF
TRBD2 | TRBJ2-1 | NA | TRBV11-2 | TGTGCCAGCAGCTTAGATAGCGGGGGGGCTGAGTTCTTC | CASSLDSGGAEFF
NA | TRBJ1-5 | NA | TRBV6-1 | TGTGCCAGCGGGCAGGGTGGCAATCAGCCCCAGCATTTT | CASGQGGNQPQHF
NA | TRBJ1-1 | NA | TRBV5-1 | TGCGCCAGCAGCCCCGGGACTATGAACACTGAAGCTTTCTTT | CASSPGTMNTEAFF
TRBD2 | TRBJ2-7 | NA | TRBV4-1 | TGCGCCAGCAGGGCCGGGACTAGCGGAACCTACGAGCAGTACTTC | CASRAGTSGTYEQYF
NA | TRBJ2-3 | NA | TRBV18 | TGTGCCAGCTCACCACCTTTACTGACAGATACGCAGTATTTT | CASSPPLLTDTQYF
NA | TRBJ2-7 | NA | TRBV28 | TGTGCCAGCAGTTCCTTGTCCCTAACCCTCCCCTACGAGCAGTACTTC | CASSSLSLTLPYEQYF
NA | TRBJ2-7 | NA | TRBV6-6 | TGTGCCAGCAGTTACTCGTCCCGCTACGAGCAGTACTTC | CASSYSSRYEQYF
NA | TRBJ2-7 | once | TRBV25-1 | TGTGCCAGCAGTGAAGGCGGGGCAGGGGGGATCTTCTACGAGCAGTACTTC | CASSEGGAGGIFYEQYF
TRBD1 | TRBJ2-3 | NA | TRBV11-3 | TGTGCCAGCAGCTCCCGTGCCGGGACAGGGGGCACAGATACGCAGTATTTT | CASSSRAGTGGTDTQYF
TRBD2 | TRBJ2-2 | NA | TRBV19 | TGTGCCAGTAGTAGGCAACTAGCGGCCTATCGGACCGGGGAGCTGTTTTTT | CASSRQLAAYRTGELFF
TRBD1 | TRBJ1-1 | NA | TRBV18 | TGTGCCAGCTCATCGACCCAGGGACAGCCGAACACTGAAGCTTTCTTT | CASSSTQGQPNTEAFF
TRBD1 | TRBJ2-7 | NA | TRBV28 | TGTGCCAGCAGTCACAGGGGGCAATCCTACGAGCAGTACTTC | CASSHRGQSYEQYF
NA | TRBJ2-1 | NA | TRBV6-1 | TGTGCCAGCAGTGAAGATCTAGTCTCCTACAATGAGCAGTTCTTC | CASSEDLVSYNEQFF
TRBD2 | TRBJ2-1 | NA | TRBV5-4 | TGTGCCAGCAGCCACACTAAGCGGGAGGGCCTCCAGTTCTTC | CASSHTKREGLQFF
NA | TRBJ2-3 | NA | TRBV5-4 | TGTGCCAGCAGCTTATTAGGGAGCAGAAGCACAGATACGCAGTATTTT | CASSLLGSRSTDTQYF
TRBD2 | TRBJ2-1 | NA | TRBV5-1 | TGCGCCAGCAGCTTGGGGGCTAGCGGGAGGGCCATGATTGAGCAGTTCTTC | CASSLGASGRAMIEQFF
NA | TRBJ2-4 | NA | TRBV6-1 | TGTGCCAGCAGTGATCTAAACATTCAGTACTTC | CASSDLNIQYF
NA | TRBJ2-2 | NA | TRBV4-1 | TGCGCCAGCAGCCAAGAACTGAACACCGGGGAGCTGTTTTTT | CASSQELNTGELFF
NA | TRBJ1-1 | NA | TRBV9 | TGTGCCAGCAGCGTAGCCCCCCCCAGGAACACTGAAGCTTTCTTT | CASSVAPPRNTEAFF
TRBD1 | TRBJ1-5 | NA | TRBV29-1 | TGCAGCGTTCGGACAGGGCTTGATAGCAATCAGCCCCAGCATTTT | CSVRTGLDSNQPQHF
NA | TRBJ2-3 | NA | TRBV18 | TGTGCCAGCTCACTTGCTGTAGAGGACACAGATACGCAGTATTTT | CASSLAVEDTDTQYF
NA | TRBJ2-1 | NA | TRBV29-1 | TGCAGCGTTCCCCTCTCCAATGAGCAGTTCTTC | CSVPLSNEQFF
NA | TRBJ2-5 | NA | TRBV5-1 | TGCGCCAGCAGCCTTCGCGGGGAGACCCAGTACTTC | CASSLRGETQYF
NA | TRBJ1-5 | NA | TRBV28 | TGTGCCAGCAGTCTGCCTACCGGGACACTAAGCAATCAGCCCCAGCATTTT | CASSLPTGTLSNQPQHF
TRBD1 | TRBJ1-3 | NA | TRBV6-1 | TGTGCCAGCTTGAGAGACAGGGCGTTTGGAAACACCATATATTTT | CASLRDRAFGNTIYF
TRBD2 | TRBJ2-1 | NA | TRBV7-9 | TGTGCCAGCAGCTTAGACGGGAGGGAGCCGACAGCTGAGCAGTTCTTC | CASSLDGREPTAEQFF
NA | TRBJ2-1 | once | TRBV15 | TGTGCCACCAGCAGAGATCAGGGGAGTTCCCTCCTTCAGCAGTTCTTC | CATSRDQGSSLLQQFF
NA | TRBJ2-2 | NA | TRBV11-2 | TGTGCCAGCAAGAACGCCTTTGTGGCTGGGGAGCTGTTTTTT | CASKNAFVAGELFF
NA | TRBJ2-2 | NA | TRBV11-2 | TGTGCCAGCAGCTTAGTGATCGGGTCGGCCGGGGAGCTGTTTTTT | CASSLVIGSAGELFF
TRBD1 | TRBJ2-3 | NA | TRBV7-2 | TGTGCCAGCAGCTACTACGTCCAGGGGGCAAATACGCAGTATTTT | CASSYYVQGANTQYF
NA | TRBJ1-5 | once | TRBV7-8 | TGTGCCAGCAGCCCCCAAAGCCGCAATCAGCCCCAGCATTTT | CASSPQSRNQPQHF